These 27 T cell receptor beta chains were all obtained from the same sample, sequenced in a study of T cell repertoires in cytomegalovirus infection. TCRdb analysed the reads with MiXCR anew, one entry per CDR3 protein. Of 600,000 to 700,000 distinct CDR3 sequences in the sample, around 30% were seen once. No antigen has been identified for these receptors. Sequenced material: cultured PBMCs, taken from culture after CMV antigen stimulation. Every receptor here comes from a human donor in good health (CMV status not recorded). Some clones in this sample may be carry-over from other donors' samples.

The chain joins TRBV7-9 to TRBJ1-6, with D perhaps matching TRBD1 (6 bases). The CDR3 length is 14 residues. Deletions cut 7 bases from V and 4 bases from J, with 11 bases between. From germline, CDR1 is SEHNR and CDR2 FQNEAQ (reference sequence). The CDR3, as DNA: TGTGCCAGCAAGGGGGGGCAGTATAATTCACCCCTCCACTTT. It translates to CASKGGQYNSPLHF.

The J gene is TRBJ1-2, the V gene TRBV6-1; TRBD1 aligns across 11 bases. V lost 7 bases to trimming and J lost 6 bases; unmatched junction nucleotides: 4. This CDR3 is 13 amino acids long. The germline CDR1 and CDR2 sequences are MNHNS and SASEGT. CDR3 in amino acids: CASKRDRGDGYTF. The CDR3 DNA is TGTGCCAGCAAGAGGGACAGGGGGGATGGCTACACCTTC.

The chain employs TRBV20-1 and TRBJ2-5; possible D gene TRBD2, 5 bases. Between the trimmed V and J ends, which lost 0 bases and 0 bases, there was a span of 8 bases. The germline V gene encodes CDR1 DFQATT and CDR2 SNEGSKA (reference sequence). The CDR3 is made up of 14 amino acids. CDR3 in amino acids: CSARDRGYQETQYF. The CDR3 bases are TGCAGTGCTAGAGATCGCGGGTACCAAGAGACCCAGTACTTC.

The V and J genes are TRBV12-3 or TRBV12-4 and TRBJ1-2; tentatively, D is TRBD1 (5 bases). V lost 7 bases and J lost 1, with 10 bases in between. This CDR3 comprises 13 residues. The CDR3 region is CASTIDSNYGYTF. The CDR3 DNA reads TGTGCCAGCACCATAGACAGTAACTATGGCTACACCTTC.

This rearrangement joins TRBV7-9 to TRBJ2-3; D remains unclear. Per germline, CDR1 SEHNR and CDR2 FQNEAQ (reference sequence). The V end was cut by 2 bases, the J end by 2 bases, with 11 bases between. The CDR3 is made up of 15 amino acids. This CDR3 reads CASSLFVWTTDTQYF. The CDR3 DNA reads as TGTGCCAGCAGCTTATTCGTGTGGACCACAGATACGCAGTATTTT.

CDR3 nucleotides: TGTGCCAGTAACTCTGACAGGGGGCTGTTCAATGAGCAGTTCTTC. Protein sequence: CASNSDRGLFNEQFF. The chain recombines TRBV19 with TRBJ2-1; TRBD1 matches at 10 bases. The ends lost 7 bases at V and 6 bases at J; junction bases unmatched: 9. This CDR3 spans 15 amino acids. Germline CDR1 and CDR2: LNHDA and SQIVND (reference sequence).

The CDR3 protein is CASSIVTGESNQPQHF. The DNA for the CDR3 is TGTGCCAGTAGTATAGTTACAGGGGAGAGCAATCAGCCCCAGCATTTT. The chain carries TRBV19 and TRBJ1-5; 7 nucleotides line up with TRBD1. CDR1 and CDR2 (germline): LNHDA, SQIVND (reference sequence). The V gene end was trimmed by 1 base and the J gene end by 1 base; junction bases not matched to a gene: 4. This CDR3 has 16 amino acids.

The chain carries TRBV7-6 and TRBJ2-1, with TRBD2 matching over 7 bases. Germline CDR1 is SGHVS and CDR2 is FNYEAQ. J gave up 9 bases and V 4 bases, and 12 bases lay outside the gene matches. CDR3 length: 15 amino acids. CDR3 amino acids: CASSSGGAGVSEQFF. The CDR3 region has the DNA TGTGCCAGCAGCTCCGGAGGTGCGGGAGTAAGTGAGCAGTTCTTC.

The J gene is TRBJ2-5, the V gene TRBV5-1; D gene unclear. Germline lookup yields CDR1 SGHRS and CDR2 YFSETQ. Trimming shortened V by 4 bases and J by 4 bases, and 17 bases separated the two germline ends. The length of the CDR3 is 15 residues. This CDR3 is CASSTGQLDVETQYF. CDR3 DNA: TGCGCCAGCAGCACCGGGCAGTTGGATGTAGAGACCCAGTACTTC.

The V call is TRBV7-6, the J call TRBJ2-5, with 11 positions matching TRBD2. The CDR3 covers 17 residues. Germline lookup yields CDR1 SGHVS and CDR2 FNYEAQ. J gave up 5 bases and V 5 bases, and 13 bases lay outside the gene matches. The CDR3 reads CASSRPGLAALGETQYF. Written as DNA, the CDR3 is TGTGCCAGCAGCCGTCCGGGACTAGCGGCCCTAGGTGAGACCCAGTACTTC.

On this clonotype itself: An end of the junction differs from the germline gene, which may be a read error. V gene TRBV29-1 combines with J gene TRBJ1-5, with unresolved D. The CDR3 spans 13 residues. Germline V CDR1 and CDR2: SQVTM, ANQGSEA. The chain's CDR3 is CSVELAENQPQHF. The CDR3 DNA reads TGCAGCGTTGAACTGGCGGAGAATCAACCCCAGCATTTT.

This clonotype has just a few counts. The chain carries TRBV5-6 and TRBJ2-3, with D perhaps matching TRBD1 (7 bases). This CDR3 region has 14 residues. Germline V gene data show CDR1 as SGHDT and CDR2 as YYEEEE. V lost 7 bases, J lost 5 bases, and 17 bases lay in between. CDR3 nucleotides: TGTGCCAGCCGGGGGACAGCCCGAATAGATACGCAGTATTTT. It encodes CASRGTARIDTQYF.

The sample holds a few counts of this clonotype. The CDR3 sequence: CARASYEQYF. In DNA form, the CDR3 reads TGTGCCCGAGCGTCGTACGAGCAGTACTTC. The rearrangement joins TRBV7-2 to TRBJ2-7; D is unclear. This CDR3 is 10 amino acids long. Germline V gene data show CDR1 as SGHTA and CDR2 as FQGNSA. Trimming removed 11 bases at V and 4 bases at J, with 9 bases between.

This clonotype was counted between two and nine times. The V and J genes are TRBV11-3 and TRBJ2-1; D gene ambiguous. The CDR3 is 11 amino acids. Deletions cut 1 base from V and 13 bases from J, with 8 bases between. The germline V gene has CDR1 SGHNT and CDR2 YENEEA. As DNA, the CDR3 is TGTGCCAGCAGCTTAGGAAGTGCCCAGTTCTTC. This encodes CASSLGSAQFF.

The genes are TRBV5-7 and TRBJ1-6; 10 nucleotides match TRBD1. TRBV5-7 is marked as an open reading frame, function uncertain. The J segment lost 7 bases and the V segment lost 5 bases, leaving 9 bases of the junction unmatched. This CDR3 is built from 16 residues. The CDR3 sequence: CASSRDRGRTNSPLHF. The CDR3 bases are TGTGCCAGCAGTCGGGACAGGGGCCGGACCAATTCACCCCTCCACTTT.

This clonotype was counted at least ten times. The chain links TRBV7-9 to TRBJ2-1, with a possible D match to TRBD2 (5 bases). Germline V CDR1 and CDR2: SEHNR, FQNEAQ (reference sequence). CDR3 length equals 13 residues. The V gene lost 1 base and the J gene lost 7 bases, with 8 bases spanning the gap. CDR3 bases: TGTGCCAGCAGCTTAGGCGGGCGAAATGAGCAGTTCTTC. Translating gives CASSLGGRNEQFF.

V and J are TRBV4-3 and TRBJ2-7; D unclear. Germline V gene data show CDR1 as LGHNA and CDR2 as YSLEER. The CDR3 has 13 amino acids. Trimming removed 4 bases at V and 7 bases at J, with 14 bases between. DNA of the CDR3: TGCGCCAGCAGCCGTGCCGGAGCCCTAGAGCAGTACTTC. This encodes CASSRAGALEQYF.

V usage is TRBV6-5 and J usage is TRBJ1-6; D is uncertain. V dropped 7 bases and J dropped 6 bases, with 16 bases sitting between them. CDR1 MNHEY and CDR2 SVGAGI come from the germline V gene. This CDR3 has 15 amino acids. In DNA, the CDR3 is TGTGCCAGCACAACCCCCCCCGGGATTAATTCACCCCTCCACTTT. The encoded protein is CASTTPPGINSPLHF.

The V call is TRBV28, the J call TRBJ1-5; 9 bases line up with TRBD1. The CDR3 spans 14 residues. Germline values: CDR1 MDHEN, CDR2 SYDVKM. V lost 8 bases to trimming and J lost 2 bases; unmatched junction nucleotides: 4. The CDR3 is CASGRTGGNQPQHF. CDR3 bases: TGTGCCAGCGGACGGACAGGGGGCAATCAGCCCCAGCATTTT.

As DNA, the CDR3 is TGTGCCAGCAGCAGGGACTACCGAATGGAGCTGTTTTTT. As protein: CASSRDYRMELFF. The V gene is TRBV6-5, the J gene TRBJ2-2; the match to TRBD2 covers 7 bases. Germline loops: CDR1 MNHEY, CDR2 SVGAGI. Germline trimming cut 6 bases from V and 10 bases from J; bases unmatched to any gene: 8. The CDR3 runs 13 residues.

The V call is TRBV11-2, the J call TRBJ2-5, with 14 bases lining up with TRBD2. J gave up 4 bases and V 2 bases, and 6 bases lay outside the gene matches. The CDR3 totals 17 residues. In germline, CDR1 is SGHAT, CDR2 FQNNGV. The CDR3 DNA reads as TGTGCCAGCAGCTTACAAGGGACTAGCGGGGGAACAGAGACCCAGTACTTC. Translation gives CASSLQGTSGGTETQYF.

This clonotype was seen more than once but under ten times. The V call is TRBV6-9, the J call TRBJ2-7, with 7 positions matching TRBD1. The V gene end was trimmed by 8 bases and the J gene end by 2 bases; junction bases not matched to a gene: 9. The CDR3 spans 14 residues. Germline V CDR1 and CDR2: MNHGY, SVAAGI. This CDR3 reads CASLDRVGTYEQYF. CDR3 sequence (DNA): TGTGCCAGCCTAGACAGGGTGGGGACCTACGAGCAGTACTTC.

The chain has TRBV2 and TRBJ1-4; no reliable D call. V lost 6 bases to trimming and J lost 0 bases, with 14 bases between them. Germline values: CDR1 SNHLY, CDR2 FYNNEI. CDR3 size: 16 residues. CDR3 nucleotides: TGTGCCAGCAGCTTAGAAACTCTGTCAACTAATGAAAAACTGTTTTTT. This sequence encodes CASSLETLSTNEKLFF.

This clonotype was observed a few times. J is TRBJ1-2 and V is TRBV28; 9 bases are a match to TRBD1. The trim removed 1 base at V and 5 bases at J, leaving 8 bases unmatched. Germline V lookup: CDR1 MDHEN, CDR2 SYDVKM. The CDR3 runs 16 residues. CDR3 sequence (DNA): TGTGCCAGCAGTTTATCGGGGACAGGGCAATGGTATGGCTACACCTTC. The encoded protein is CASSLSGTGQWYGYTF.

CDR3: CASTLPGANVLTF. In DNA, the CDR3 is TGTGCCAGTACCCTCCCTGGGGCCAACGTCCTGACTTTC. The chain uses TRBV19 and TRBJ2-6; D is uncertain. The V and J ends lost 7 bases and 2 bases respectively, with 6 bases between them. CDR1 is LNHDA and CDR2 is SQIVND in the germline V gene (reference sequence). This CDR3 comprises 13 residues. The whole variable domain, filled in from reference TRBV19 and TRBJ2-6, reads DGGITQSPKYLFRKEGQNVTLSCEQNLNHDAMYWYRQDPGQGLRLIYYSQIVNDFQKGDIAEGYSVSREKKESFPLTVTSAQKNPTAFYLCASTLPGANVLTFGAGSRLTVL.

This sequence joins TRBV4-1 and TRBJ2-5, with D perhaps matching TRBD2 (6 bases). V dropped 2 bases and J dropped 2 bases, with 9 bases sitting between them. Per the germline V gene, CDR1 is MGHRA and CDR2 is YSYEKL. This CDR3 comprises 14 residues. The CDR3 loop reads CASSQPGTQETQYF. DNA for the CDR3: TGCGCCAGCAGCCAACCCGGGACTCAAGAGACCCAGTACTTC.

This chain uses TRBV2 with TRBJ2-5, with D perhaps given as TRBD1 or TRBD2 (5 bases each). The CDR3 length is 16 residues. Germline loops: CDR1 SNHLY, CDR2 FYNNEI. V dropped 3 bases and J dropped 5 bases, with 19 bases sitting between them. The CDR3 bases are TGTGCCAGCAGTGAGGGACGCATACCGTCCGGGGAGACCCAGTACTTC. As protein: CASSEGRIPSGETQYF.